Below, 8 T cell receptor beta chains from the same sample are listed, as sequenced in a study of cytomegalovirus exposure and HLA in healthy donors. The study ran its PCR with 60 Vbeta and 13 Jbeta primers. Clones were sequenced by immunoSEQ multiplex PCR, and TCRdb holds only the in-frame ones, with some missing. The sample consists of over 110,000 clones, around 73% of them appearing once. Sample: PBMCs. The receptor set was obtained from a woman aged 40 to 50 in good health and CMV-seronegative.

The rearrangement joins TRBV29-1 to TRBJ1-2; 8 bases fit TRBD1. The CDR3 runs to 13 residues. The V and J ends lost 7 bases and 7 bases, in that order; junction bases with no gene match: 11. CDR1 and CDR2 from the germline V gene are SQVTM and ANQGSEA. The chain's CDR3 is CSAPTGEECGYTF. CDR3 bases: TGCAGCGCTCCGACAGGGGAAGAATGTGGCTACACCTTC.

The rearrangement uses TRBV14 and TRBJ2-2; TRBD1 agrees at 8 bases. The V and J ends lost 6 bases and 5 bases, in that order; junction bases with no gene match: 2. Germline lookup yields CDR1 SGHDN and CDR2 FVKESK. This CDR3 is built from 13 residues. The CDR3 protein is CASRRTGTGELFF. The CDR3 DNA reads TGTGCCAGCAGAAGGACAGGGACCGGGGAGCTGTTTTTT.

The chain has TRBV6-6 and TRBJ2-7; the D gene is possibly TRBD1 (6 bases). The CDR3 covers 12 residues. V was trimmed by 5 bases and J by 4 bases, leaving 9 bases between them. Germline V gene data show CDR1 as MNHNY and CDR2 as SVGAGI (reference sequence). The CDR3 nucleotides are TGTGCCAGCAGTGCGACAGGTTACGAGCAGTACTTC. The encoded protein is CASSATGYEQYF.

The chain uses TRBV19 and TRBJ1-1; maybe TRBD1 (6 bases). The CDR3 runs 16 residues. V lost 3 bases and J lost 0, with 14 bases in between. The germline CDR1 and CDR2 sequences are LNHDA and SQIVND (reference sequence). CDR3 coding DNA: TGTGCCAGTAGTATCCCCTCCGGACAGTTGAACACTGAAGCTTTCTTT. Translation gives CASSIPSGQLNTEAFF.

A few counts support this clone. The gene calls are TRBV2 and TRBJ1-4; no reliable D call. Germline loops: CDR1 SNHLY, CDR2 FYNNEI. V was shortened by 6 bases and J by 0 bases, with 11 bases between the two germline ends. CDR3 length equals 15 residues. Here the CDR3 reads CASRLGPATNEKLFF. The CDR3 DNA reads as TGTGCCAGCAGGCTGGGCCCAGCAACTAATGAAAAACTGTTTTTT. Together with reference TRBV2 and TRBJ1-4, the CDR3 gives the full variable domain: EPEVTQTPSHQVTQMGQEVILRCVPISNHLYFYWYRQILGQKVEFLVSFYNNEISEKSEIFDDQFSVERPDGSNFTLKIRSTKLEDSAMYFCASRLGPATNEKLFFGSGTQLSVL.

The chain combines TRBV7-3 with TRBJ2-1; the D is unclear. V lost 3 bases to trimming and J lost 0 bases, with 9 bases between them. Germline V gives CDR1 SGHTA, CDR2 FQGTGA. This CDR3 contains 15 residues. The CDR3 DNA sequence: TGTGCCAGCAGCTTTATCATGAGCTCCTACAATGAGCAGTTCTTC. Amino acids: CASSFIMSSYNEQFF.

This clone came up once. The chain couples TRBV10-3 to TRBJ2-1; 13 nucleotides line up with TRBD2. Germline CDR1 ENHRY, CDR2 SYGVKD. CDR3 length: 15 residues. V dropped 4 bases and J dropped 6; count of bases not matched to a gene: 3. The CDR3 DNA sequence: TGTGCCATCAGTGGGGGACTAGCGGGGACCAATGAGCAGTTCTTC. It codes for CAISGGLAGTNEQFF.

This clone was observed a few times. The chain combines TRBV10-3 with TRBJ1-6, with unresolved D. CDR3 length: 13 amino acids. The germline V and J ends were trimmed by 0 bases and 5 bases, with 2 bases remaining between them. CDR1 is ENHRY, CDR2 SYGVKD, per germline. The CDR3 region is CAISESNNSPLHF. CDR3 DNA: TGTGCCATCAGTGAGTCCAATAATTCACCCCTCCACTTT.